A single sample is the source of the 8 T cell receptor beta chains below, sequenced in a study of beta chain features in type 1 diabetes. The study reverse transcribed the entire isolated RNA, so it sequenced expressed TCRB transcripts. TCRdb's copy holds only in-frame clones and misses some; the assay was immunoSEQ multiplex PCR. Of 150,000 to 200,000 clones in the sample, around 13% were seen once. The sample taken for sequencing was central memory CD4+ T cells from blood. These receptors were obtained from a woman younger than 35 in good health.

A note on this clone: Compared with germline, one end of the junction differs, possibly owing to a read error. J is TRBJ1-1 and V is TRBV5-1; no definite D call. The CDR3 is 15 residues long. Germline V lookup: CDR1 SGHRS, CDR2 YFSETQ. The CDR3 region is CASSLQDGENTEAFF. CDR3 DNA: TGTGCCAGCAGCCTCCAGGACGGGGAGAACACTGAAGCTTTCTTT.

This clone was recorded a few times. V usage is TRBV5-4 and J usage is TRBJ2-4; D perhaps matches TRBD2 (7 bases). V gave up 4 bases and J gave up 2 bases, with 16 bases separating them. The CDR3 extends over 16 amino acids. CDR1 is SGHNT and CDR2 is YYREEE in the germline V gene (reference sequence). For the CDR3, the DNA is TGTGCCAGCAGCGCTGGAGGGGGGGTAACCAAAAACATTCAGTACTTC. As protein: CASSAGGGVTKNIQYF.

This clone was observed a handful of times. The chain recombines TRBV19 with TRBJ2-1; 8 bases line up with TRBD2. Germline-derived CDR1 and CDR2 are LNHDA and SQIVND (reference sequence). V lost 3 bases, J lost 4 bases, and 8 bases stayed unmatched. The CDR3 spans 16 residues. CDR3 nucleotide sequence: TGTGCCAGTAGTATTGTTAGCGGGACCCTTTACAATGAGCAGTTCTTC. Protein sequence: CASSIVSGTLYNEQFF. Together with reference TRBV19 and TRBJ2-1, the CDR3 gives the full variable domain: DGGITQSPKYLFRKEGQNVTLSCEQNLNHDAMYWYRQDPGQGLRLIYYSQIVNDFQKGDIAEGYSVSREKKESFPLTVTSAQKNPTAFYLCASSIVSGTLYNEQFFGPGTRLTVL.

This clone was recorded at least ten times. This chain joins TRBV29-1 and TRBJ2-4; D not resolved. The CDR3 runs 12 residues. Looked up from germline, CDR1 is SQVTM and CDR2 is ANQGSEA. V was cut by 2 bases and J by 6 bases, with 8 bases left in between. CDR3 loop: CSVESELNIQYF. In DNA, the CDR3 is TGCAGCGTTGAATCGGAGCTAAACATTCAGTACTTC.

The genes are TRBV7-2 and TRBJ2-6; D gene uncertain. V dropped 8 bases and J dropped 3 bases, with 20 bases sitting between them. Germline-derived CDR1 and CDR2 are SGHTA and FQGNSA. CDR3 length: 17 residues. The CDR3 DNA sequence: TGTGCCAGCTCCGTCTCCTTCGGGTCGGTTGGGGCCAACGTCCTGACTTTC. It translates to CASSVSFGSVGANVLTF.

This clone was recorded a few times. V gene TRBV21-1 combines with J gene TRBJ2-3; the table's D call, TRBD2, has no DNA check behind it. TRBV21-1 is noted as a pseudogene. This CDR3 spans 15 amino acids. The CDR3 DNA reads TGTGCCAGCTTCCTAGCGGGTACTAGCACAGATACGCAGTATTTT. Protein: CASFLAGTSTDTQYF.

This clone was counted only a few times. The rearrangement links TRBV28 to TRBJ1-2; the match to TRBD1 covers 7 bases. V shed 2 bases, J shed 6 bases, and the junction held 9 bases outside the gene matches. The CDR3 totals 15 residues. Germline CDR1 reads MDHEN; CDR2 reads SYDVKM. The CDR3 protein is CASSLKIRGSDGYTF. Written as DNA, the CDR3 is TGTGCCAGCAGTTTAAAGATCAGGGGGTCCGATGGCTACACCTTC.

The chain joins TRBV6-6 to TRBJ1-2; no clear D. V was trimmed by 5 bases and J by 4 bases, leaving 14 bases between them. Germline values: CDR1 MNHNY, CDR2 SVGAGI (reference sequence). CDR3 size: 14 residues. The CDR3 reads CASSTSVGGYGYTF. CDR3 DNA sequence: TGTGCCAGCAGTACATCGGTCGGCGGCTATGGCTACACCTTC.